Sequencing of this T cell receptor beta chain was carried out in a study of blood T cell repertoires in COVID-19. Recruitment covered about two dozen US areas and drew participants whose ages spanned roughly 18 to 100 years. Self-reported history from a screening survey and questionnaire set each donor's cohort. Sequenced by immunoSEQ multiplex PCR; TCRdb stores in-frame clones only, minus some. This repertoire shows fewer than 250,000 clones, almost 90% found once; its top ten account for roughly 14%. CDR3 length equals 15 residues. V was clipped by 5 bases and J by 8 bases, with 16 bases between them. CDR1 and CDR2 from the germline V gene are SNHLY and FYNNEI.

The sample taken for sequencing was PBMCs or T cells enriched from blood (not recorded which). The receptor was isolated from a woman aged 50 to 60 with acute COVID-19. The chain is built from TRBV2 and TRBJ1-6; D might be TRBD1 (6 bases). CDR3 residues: CASSIQGEGYSPLHF. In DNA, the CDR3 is TGTGCCAGCAGTATACAGGGAGAAGGTTATTCACCCCTCCACTTT.